Below are 19 T cell receptor beta chains sequenced from a single sample in a study of siplizumab effects on memory and regulatory T cells (dated by TCRdb to the late 2010s). Library method: the immunoSEQ multiplex PCR assay. In its TCRdb copy, this immuneACCESS table keeps in-frame sequences only and misses some clones. Where compared with another copy, unresolved V genes explain less than half of these, and the others have no known cause. In all, the sample holds tens of thousands of clones, and 95% to 98% of those were seen once. Together, the top ten hold around 0.6% of the sample. Material: naive CD4+ T cells sorted from blood. The meaning of the sample's cell subset or site label: unstimulated naive T cells. These TCRs come from a human donor in good health.

This chain links TRBV6-4 with TRBJ1-4; 7 positions match TRBD1. Germline CDR1 is MRHNA and CDR2 is SNTAGT. Unmatched junction bases numbered 6, after V lost 4 bases and J lost 4 bases. The CDR3 extends over 15 amino acids. CDR3 residues: CASSATGALNEKLFF. The DNA of the CDR3 is TGTGCCAGCAGTGCCACAGGGGCCCTTAATGAAAAACTGTTTTTT.

The V and J genes are TRBV5-6 and TRBJ1-2; D might be TRBD1 (6 bases). Trimming took off 2 bases at V and 4 bases at J, with 15 bases between the two ends. Germline-derived CDR1 and CDR2 are SGHDT and YYEEEE. The length of the CDR3 is 15 residues. Here the CDR3 reads CASSFRQDPIYGYTF. In nucleotides, the CDR3 is TGTGCCAGCAGCTTTCGACAGGATCCAATCTATGGCTACACCTTC.

The chain recombines TRBV11-2 with TRBJ2-7; D is possibly TRBD1 or TRBD2 (5 bases each). CDR3 size: 14 residues. Between the trimmed V and J ends, which lost 0 bases and 5 bases, there was a span of 11 bases. CDR1 is SGHAT and CDR2 is FQNNGV in the germline V gene. The DNA of the CDR3 is TGTGCCAGCAGCTTAGACGGGGCAGGCGACGAGCAGTACTTC. Residues: CASSLDGAGDEQYF.

J is TRBJ1-4 and V is TRBV2, with 9 bases matching TRBD1. The CDR3 is made up of 16 amino acids. Germline V gene sequence: CDR1 SNHLY, CDR2 FYNNEI. After removal of 0 bases from V and 5 bases from J, the junction contained 4 bases not matched to a gene. The CDR3 sequence: CASSEASGTGNEKLFF. CDR3 DNA: TGTGCCAGCAGTGAAGCGTCCGGGACAGGGAATGAAAAACTGTTTTTT.

CDR3 sequence reads: CASSPGGHGLAYGYTF. CDR3 sequence (DNA): TGCGCCAGCAGCCCTGGGGGCCACGGGTTGGCATATGGCTACACCTTC. The rearrangement uses TRBV5-1 and TRBJ1-2, with a possible D match to TRBD1 (6 bases). The germline V gene encodes CDR1 SGHRS and CDR2 YFSETQ. The V end was cut by 4 bases, the J end by 5 bases, with 21 bases between. The CDR3 covers 16 residues.

This clone is a singleton in its sample. The rearrangement uses TRBV5-1 and TRBJ1-1; 8 nucleotides align to TRBD1. There are 15 residues in the CDR3. Germline trimming cut 3 bases from V and 11 bases from J; bases unmatched to any gene: 15. Germline lookup yields CDR1 SGHRS and CDR2 YFSETQ. CDR3 nucleotide sequence: TGCGCCAGCAGCTCGTTAACAGGGGGGCCCCAAGATGCTTTCTTT. Translating it yields CASSSLTGGPQDAFF.

This sequence joins TRBV4-2 and TRBJ2-3, with 8 bases that match TRBD1. Germline CDR1 LGHNA, CDR2 YNFKEQ. The ends lost 0 bases at V and 2 bases at J; junction bases unmatched: 4. This CDR3 spans 16 amino acids. As DNA, the CDR3 is TGTGCCAGCAGCCAAGACAACAGGGGGACCACAGATACGCAGTATTTT. As protein: CASSQDNRGTTDTQYF.

The rearrangement uses TRBV9 and TRBJ2-7, with TRBD2 matching over 12 bases. CDR1 and CDR2 (germline): SGDLS, YYNGEE. With V trimmed by 0 bases and J by 3 bases, 4 bases remained unmatched. The CDR3 runs to 16 residues. The CDR3 region is CASSVGGTSGFYEQYF. CDR3 in DNA: TGTGCCAGCAGCGTAGGCGGGACTAGCGGGTTCTACGAGCAGTACTTC.

J is TRBJ1-5 and V is TRBV30; no reliable D call. This CDR3 is 16 amino acids long. Trimming took 3 bases from V and 0 from J, leaving 15 bases between them. CDR1 is GTSNPN, CDR2 SVGIG, per germline (reference sequence). CDR3 sequence reads: CAWRPFGVYSNQPQHF. Written as DNA, the CDR3 is TGTGCCTGGAGACCTTTCGGGGTGTATAGCAATCAGCCCCAGCATTTT.

J is TRBJ2-1 and V is TRBV10-3, with unresolved D. Trimming removed 10 bases from V and 7 bases from J, with 11 bases in between. CDR1 ENHRY and CDR2 SYGVKD come from the germline V gene. This CDR3 has 11 amino acids. CDR3 coding DNA: TGTGCCACCTCAACCGGGAATGAGCAGTTCTTC. This translates into CATSTGNEQFF.

V gene TRBV11-3 combines with J gene TRBJ1-6, with 9 positions matching TRBD1. The CDR3 totals 14 residues. Germline V CDR1 and CDR2: SGHNT, YENEEA. J gave up 10 bases and V 3 bases, and 4 bases lay outside the gene matches. In nucleotides, the CDR3 is TGTGCCAGCAGCTTGGGACAGGGCAGCTCACCCCTCCACTTT. Amino acids: CASSLGQGSSPLHF.

Written as DNA, the CDR3 is TGCAGCGTTGAACAAATAGCGGGAGGGAGCACAGATACGCAGTATTTT. Translated: CSVEQIAGGSTDTQYF. The chain has TRBV29-1 and TRBJ2-3, with 11 positions matching TRBD2. CDR3 length: 16 residues. Germline V lookup: CDR1 SQVTM, CDR2 ANQGSEA. V lost 2 bases, J lost 0 bases, and 4 bases stayed unmatched.

V is TRBV7-8 and J is TRBJ1-5; no reliable D call. This CDR3 is built from 16 residues. The ends were cut back, 5 bases at V and 0 bases at J, with 14 bases in the middle. Germline lookup yields CDR1 SGHVS and CDR2 FQNEAQ. CDR3 coding DNA: TGTGCCAGCAGCCTAGGACGGAGATATAGCAATCAGCCCCAGCATTTT. This sequence encodes CASSLGRRYSNQPQHF.

This rearrangement joins TRBV19 to TRBJ2-2; a weak D match, TRBD1 (6 bases). In germline, CDR1 is LNHDA, CDR2 SQIVND (reference sequence). V shed 3 bases and J shed 1 base, with 12 bases lying between them. The CDR3 loop spans 16 amino acids. The CDR3 is CASSMIPGQNTGELFF. Here the CDR3 DNA reads TGTGCCAGTAGTATGATTCCGGGACAGAACACCGGGGAGCTGTTTTTT.

The chain combines TRBV29-1 with TRBJ1-1, with D maybe TRBD1 (6 bases). V dropped 8 bases and J dropped 7 bases, with 20 bases sitting between them. Germline lookup yields CDR1 SQVTM and CDR2 ANQGSEA. The CDR3 is 13 residues long. DNA for the CDR3: TGCAGCCTCCGTCGGGGGCAGGGGCGTGAAGCTTTCTTT. The encoded protein is CSLRRGQGREAFF.

The rearrangement joins TRBV11-3 to TRBJ1-1; D remains unclear. The V end was cut by 8 bases, the J end by 4 bases, with 8 bases between. The germline V gene has CDR1 SGHNT and CDR2 YENEEA. CDR3 length: 11 amino acids. The chain's CDR3 is CASPYTTEAFF. CDR3 nucleotide sequence: TGTGCCAGCCCTTATACCACTGAAGCTTTCTTT.

The chain recombines TRBV2 with TRBJ2-2; TRBD2 agrees at 10 bases. The CDR3 is 16 residues long. The J segment lost 1 base and the V segment lost 7 bases, leaving 6 bases of the junction unmatched. Germline V lookup: CDR1 SNHLY, CDR2 FYNNEI. The CDR3 DNA sequence: TGTGCCAGCACAAGTGCTAGCGGGGGGAACACCGGGGAGCTGTTTTTT. Protein product: CASTSASGGNTGELFF.

The chain uses TRBV14 and TRBJ1-1; no definite D call. This CDR3 comprises 12 residues. Trimming stripped 1 base from V and 5 bases from J, with 5 bases between. The germline gives CDR1 SGHDN, CDR2 FVKESK. The CDR3 spells CASSQGPTEAFF. Written as DNA, the CDR3 is TGTGCCAGCAGCCAAGGCCCTACTGAAGCTTTCTTT.

The chain carries TRBV18 and TRBJ2-2; tentatively, D is TRBD2 (6 bases). Germline assignment: CDR1 KGHSH and CDR2 LQKENI. The CDR3 sequence is 15 residues long. Trimming took 5 bases from V and 4 from J, leaving 14 bases between them. For the CDR3, the DNA is TGTGCCAGCTCAGGGACTGGCGGCTTCACCGGGGAGCTGTTTTTT. Translating gives CASSGTGGFTGELFF.